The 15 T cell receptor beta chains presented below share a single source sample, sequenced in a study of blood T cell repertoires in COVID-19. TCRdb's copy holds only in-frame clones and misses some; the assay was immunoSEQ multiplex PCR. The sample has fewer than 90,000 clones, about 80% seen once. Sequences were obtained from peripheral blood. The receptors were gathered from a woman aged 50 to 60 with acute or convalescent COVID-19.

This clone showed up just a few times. DNA of the CDR3: TGTGCCAGCAGTTCCGACCGGACAGGGGGGAATTCACCCCTCCACTTT. Translation: CASSSDRTGGNSPLHF. The V gene is TRBV27, the J gene TRBJ1-6, with 10 bases identical to TRBD1. Germline trimming cut 4 bases from V and 7 bases from J; bases unmatched to any gene: 7. There are 16 residues in the CDR3. Germline V gives CDR1 MNHEY, CDR2 SMNVEV (reference sequence).

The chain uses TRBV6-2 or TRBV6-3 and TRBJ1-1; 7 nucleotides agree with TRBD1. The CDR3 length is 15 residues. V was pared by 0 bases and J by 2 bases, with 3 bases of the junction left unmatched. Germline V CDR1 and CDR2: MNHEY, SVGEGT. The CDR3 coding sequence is TGTGCCAGCAGTTACTCGTGGGACAGCAACACTGAAGCTTTCTTT. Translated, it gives CASSYSWDSNTEAFF.

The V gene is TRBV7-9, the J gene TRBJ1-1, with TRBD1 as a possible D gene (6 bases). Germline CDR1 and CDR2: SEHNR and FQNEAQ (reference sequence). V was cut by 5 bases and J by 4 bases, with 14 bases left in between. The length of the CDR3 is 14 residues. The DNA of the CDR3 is TGTGCCAGCAGCCCGGGGGGGCGAGTCACTGAAGCTTTCTTT. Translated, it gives CASSPGGRVTEAFF.

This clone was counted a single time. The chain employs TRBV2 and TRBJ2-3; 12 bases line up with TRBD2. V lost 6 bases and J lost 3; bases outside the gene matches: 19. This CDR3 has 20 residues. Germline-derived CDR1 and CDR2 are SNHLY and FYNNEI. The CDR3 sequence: CASSLGWTSGDPRETDTQYF. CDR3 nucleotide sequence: TGTGCCAGCAGCCTCGGTTGGACTAGCGGGGACCCGCGGGAGACAGATACGCAGTATTTT.

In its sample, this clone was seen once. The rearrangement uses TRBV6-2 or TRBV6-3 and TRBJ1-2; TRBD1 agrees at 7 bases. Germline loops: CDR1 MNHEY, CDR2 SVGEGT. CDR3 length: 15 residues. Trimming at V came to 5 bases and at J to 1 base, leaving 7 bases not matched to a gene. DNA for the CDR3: TGTGCCAGCAGTAATCCGACAGGGTTTAACTATGGCTACACCTTC. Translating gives CASSNPTGFNYGYTF.

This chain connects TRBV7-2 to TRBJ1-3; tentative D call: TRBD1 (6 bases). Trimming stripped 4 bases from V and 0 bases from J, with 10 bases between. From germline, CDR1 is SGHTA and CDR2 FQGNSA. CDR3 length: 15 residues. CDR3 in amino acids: CASSSGAASGNTIYF. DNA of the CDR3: TGTGCCAGCAGCTCAGGGGCGGCCTCTGGAAACACCATATATTTT.

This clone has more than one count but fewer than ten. DNA for the CDR3: TGTGCCATCAAGGGGGCAGATTTTTATGGCTACACCTTC. Translated: CAIKGADFYGYTF. V and J are TRBV10-3 and TRBJ1-2, with 7 bases matching TRBD1. The CDR3 has 13 amino acids. Germline loops: CDR1 ENHRY, CDR2 SYGVKD. V shed 7 bases, J shed 5 bases, and the junction held 7 bases outside the gene matches.

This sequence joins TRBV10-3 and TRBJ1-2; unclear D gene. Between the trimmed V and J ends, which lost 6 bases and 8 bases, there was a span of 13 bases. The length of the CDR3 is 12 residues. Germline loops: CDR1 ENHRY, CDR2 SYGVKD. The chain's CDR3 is CAIRSHLGGYTF. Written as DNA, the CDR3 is TGTGCCATCAGGAGCCACCTCGGGGGCTACACCTTC.

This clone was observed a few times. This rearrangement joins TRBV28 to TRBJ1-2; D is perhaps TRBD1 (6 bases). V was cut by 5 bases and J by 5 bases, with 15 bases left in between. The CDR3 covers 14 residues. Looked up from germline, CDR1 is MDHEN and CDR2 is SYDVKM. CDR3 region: CASSPPGQKYGYTF. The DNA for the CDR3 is TGTGCCAGCAGTCCACCGGGACAAAAATATGGCTACACCTTC.

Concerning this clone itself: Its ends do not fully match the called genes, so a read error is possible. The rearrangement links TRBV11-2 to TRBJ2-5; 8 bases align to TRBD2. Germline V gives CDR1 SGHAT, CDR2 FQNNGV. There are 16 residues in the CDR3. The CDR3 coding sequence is TGTGCCAGCAGCTTAGGTCCGGGGGGGGCCCAACAGACCCAGTACTTC. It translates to CASSLGPGGAQQTQYF.

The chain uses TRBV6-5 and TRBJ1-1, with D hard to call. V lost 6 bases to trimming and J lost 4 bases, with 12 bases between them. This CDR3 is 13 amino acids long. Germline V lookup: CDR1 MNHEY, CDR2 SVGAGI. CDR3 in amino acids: CASRRGRATEAFF. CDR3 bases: TGTGCCAGCAGAAGAGGGAGGGCCACTGAAGCTTTCTTT.

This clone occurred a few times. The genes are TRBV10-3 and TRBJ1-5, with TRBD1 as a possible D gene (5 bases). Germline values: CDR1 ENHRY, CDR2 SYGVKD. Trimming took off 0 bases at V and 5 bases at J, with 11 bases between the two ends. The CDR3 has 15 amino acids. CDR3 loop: CAISESDSLYQPQHF. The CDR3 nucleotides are TGTGCCATCAGTGAGTCTGACAGTTTGTATCAGCCCCAGCATTTT.

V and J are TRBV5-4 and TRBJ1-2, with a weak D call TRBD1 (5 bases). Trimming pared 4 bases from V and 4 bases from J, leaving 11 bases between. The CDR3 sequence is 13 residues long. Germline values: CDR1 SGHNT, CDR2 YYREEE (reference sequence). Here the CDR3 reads CASSLSGSYGYTF. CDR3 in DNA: TGTGCCAGCAGCCTCTCAGGGTCCTATGGCTACACCTTC.

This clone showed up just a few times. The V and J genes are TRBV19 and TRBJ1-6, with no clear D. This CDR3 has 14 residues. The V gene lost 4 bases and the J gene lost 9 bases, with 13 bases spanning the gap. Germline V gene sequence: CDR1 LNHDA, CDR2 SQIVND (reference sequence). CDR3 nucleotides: TGTGCCAGTAGTAGGGCGCCGGAGGGTTCACCCCTCCACTTT. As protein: CASSRAPEGSPLHF.

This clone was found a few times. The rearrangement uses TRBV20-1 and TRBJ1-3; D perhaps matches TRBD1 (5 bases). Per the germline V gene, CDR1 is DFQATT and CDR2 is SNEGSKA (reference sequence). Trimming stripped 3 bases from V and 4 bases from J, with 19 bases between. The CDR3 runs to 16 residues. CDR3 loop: CSASTTSGGFGNTIYF. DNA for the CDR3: TGCAGTGCTAGTACCACATCGGGGGGATTCGGAAACACCATATATTTT.